The present T cell receptor (beta chain) was sequenced within a study of vaccination and CD4 T cells after COVID-19. An Oncomine TCR Beta short-read assay was used to sequence the DNA from cultured CD4+ T cells. TCRdb used MiXCR to reprocess the PCR reads, holding one entry per CDR3 protein. The repertoire holds under 30,000 distinct CDR3 sequences, with roughly 40% as singletons. Study-wide findings and caveats: A nonsignificant median increase from approximately 21 to 40 SARS-CoV-2-reactive clonotypes was observed.

Regarding treatment: roughly ten-day PBMC culture with coronavirus spike peptide pools or control peptides (ViraFEST assay). In this sample, this clonotype turned up a few times. What it recognizes is unknown. The sample was CD4+ T cells from blood, cultured in vitro. The TCR comes from a human donor who had recovered from COVID-19.

The CDR3 region is CSARAMGGTGEANYGYTF. The CDR3 DNA is TGCAGTGCTAGGGCTATGGGGGGGACTGGGGAGGCTAACTATGGCTACACCTTC. The chain is built from TRBV20-1 and TRBJ1-2; D may be TRBD1 (5 bases). Germline V gives CDR1 DFQATT, CDR2 SNEGSKA (reference sequence). V dropped 3 bases and J dropped 0 bases, with 23 bases sitting between them. This CDR3 is 18 amino acids long.